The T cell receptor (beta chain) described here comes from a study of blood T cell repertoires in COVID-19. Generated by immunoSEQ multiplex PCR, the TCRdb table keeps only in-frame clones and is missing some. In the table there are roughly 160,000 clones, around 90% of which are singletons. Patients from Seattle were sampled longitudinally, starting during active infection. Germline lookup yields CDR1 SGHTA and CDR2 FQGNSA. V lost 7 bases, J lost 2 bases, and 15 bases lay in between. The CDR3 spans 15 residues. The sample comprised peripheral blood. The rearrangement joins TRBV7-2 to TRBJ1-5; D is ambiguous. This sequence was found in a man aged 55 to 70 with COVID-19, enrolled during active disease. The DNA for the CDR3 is TGTGCCAGCACCGATATGGGCTTAGGCAATCAGCCCCAGCATTTT. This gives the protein CASTDMGLGNQPQHF.